This TCR beta chain comes out of a study of T cell responses to AZD1222 COVID-19 vaccine. The CDR3 is 13 residues long. V shed 0 bases and J shed 1 base, with 4 bases lying between them. Germline CDR1 reads SGDLS; CDR2 reads YYNGEE. Notes on this clone: As yet, its antigen is unknown.

TCRdb's copy holds only in-frame clones and misses some; the assay was immunoSEQ multiplex PCR. Of approximately 64,000 clones in the sample, roughly 84% were seen once. Whole-study findings and limits: At study baseline, merely five or six AZD1222 recipients were seropositive.

The source was peripheral blood, collected on day 0 of AZD1222 vaccination. This sequence joins TRBV9 and TRBJ1-2; D gene unclear. This receptor was taken from an adult in good health. CDR3 region: CASSVDINYGYTF. CDR3 in DNA: TGTGCCAGCAGCGTAGATATTAACTATGGCTACACCTTC.